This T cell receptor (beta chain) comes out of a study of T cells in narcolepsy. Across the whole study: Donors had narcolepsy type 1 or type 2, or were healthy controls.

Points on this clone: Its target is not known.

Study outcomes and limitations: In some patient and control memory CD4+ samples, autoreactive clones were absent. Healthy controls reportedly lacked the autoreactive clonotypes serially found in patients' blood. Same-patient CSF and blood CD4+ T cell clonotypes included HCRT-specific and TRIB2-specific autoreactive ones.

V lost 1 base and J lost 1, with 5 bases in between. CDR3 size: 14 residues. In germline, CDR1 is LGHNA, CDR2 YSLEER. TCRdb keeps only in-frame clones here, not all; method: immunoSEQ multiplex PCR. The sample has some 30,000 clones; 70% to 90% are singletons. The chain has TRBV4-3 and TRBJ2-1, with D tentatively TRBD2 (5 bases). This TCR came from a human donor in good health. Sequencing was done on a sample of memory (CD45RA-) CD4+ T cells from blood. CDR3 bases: TGCGCCAGCAGCCAAGCGGGGTCCTACAATGAGCAGTTCTTC. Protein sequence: CASSQAGSYNEQFF.